The clone carrying this T cell receptor beta chain showed up just a few times. Its antigen is as yet unknown. The CDR3 has 17 amino acids. Trimming cost V 7 bases and J 1 base, with 17 bases left between them. CDR1 is MNHNS, CDR2 SASEGT, per germline. The data belong to a study of regulatory T cells in long-lasting Graves disease. Whole-study results and caveats: Patients with persistent Graves' had lower TCR diversity than newly diagnosed patients. Clonotypes that were public and shared totalled a few thousand in persistent patients versus about a thousand in new patients.

Time point noted: persistent/refractory GD, antithyroid drugs over 5 years with positive TRAb. RNA isolated from PBMCs was used to make the TCR library. Peripheral blood, at 7.5 to 9 milliliters, went into EDTA tubes. Construction of TCR beta libraries relied on iRepertoire HTBI primers and on Arm-PCR targeting CDR3 regions. Authors' methods: Detected in the samples were 55 to 65 TRBV and 15 or so TRBJ segments. TCRdb ran MiXCR on the multiplex PCR reads and lists one entry per CDR3 protein. TCRdb's processing, not the study's, gives the V and J calls here. The sample records roughly 360,000 distinct CDR3 sequences, more than 20% being singletons.

The sequence was obtained from a woman aged 40 to 55 with Graves disease. The sequences come from peripheral blood mononuclear cells (PBMCs), collected when the disease was refractory, from a patient treated with antithyroid drugs. The V call is TRBV6-1, the J call TRBJ1-6; TRBD1 is a possible D gene (6 bases). The CDR3 sequence is CASTDDRSPSYNSPLHF. Here the CDR3 DNA reads TGTGCCAGCACCGATGACAGGAGTCCATCCTATAATTCACCCCTCCACTTT.